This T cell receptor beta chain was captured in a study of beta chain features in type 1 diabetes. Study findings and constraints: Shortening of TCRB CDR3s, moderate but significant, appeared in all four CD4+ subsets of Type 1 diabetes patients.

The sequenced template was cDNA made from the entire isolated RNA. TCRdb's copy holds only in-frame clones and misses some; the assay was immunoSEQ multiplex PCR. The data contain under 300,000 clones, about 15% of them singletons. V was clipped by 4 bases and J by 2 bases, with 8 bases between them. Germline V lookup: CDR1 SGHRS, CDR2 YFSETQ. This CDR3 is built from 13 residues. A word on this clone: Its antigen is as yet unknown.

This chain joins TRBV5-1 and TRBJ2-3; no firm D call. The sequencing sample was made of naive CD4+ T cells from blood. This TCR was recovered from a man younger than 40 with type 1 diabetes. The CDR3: CASSVDNTDTQYF. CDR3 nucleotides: TGCGCCAGCAGCGTCGACAACACAGATACGCAGTATTTT.